A selection of T cell receptor beta chains follows, all from one sample in a study of TIL therapy for anti-PD-1-resistant metastatic lung cancer. The protocol was immunoSEQ multiplex PCR, while the TCRdb copy is restricted to in-frame clones and leaves out a portion. This sample carries 50,000 or so clones, 55% to 75% of them seen once, and the ten largest clones take around 5.9%. The material was tumor tissue, obtained at baseline. The receptors were sampled from a person aged 25 to 85 with non-small cell lung cancer. CDR3s include the opening cysteine and the closing phenylalanine or tryptophan. A D gene is named only where the DNA matches it firmly. A clone size is listed for some rows: how often the clone was seen (once, few, many), or a class if it is expanded.

>.|TRBJ2-5|.|TRBV11-2
TGTGCCAGCAGCTCAGGGTTCCAAGAGACCCAGTACTTC
CASSSGFQETQYF
>.|TRBJ2-7|few|TRBV7-9
TGTGCCAGCAGCTTAGGCGAGGGGGTTTCCTACGAGCAGTACTTC
CASSLGEGVSYEQYF
>.|TRBJ2-7|.|TRBV30
TGTGCCTGGGGACTTACTAGTACGAGCGAGCAGTACTTC
CAWGLTSTSEQYF
>TRBD1|TRBJ2-1|.|TRBV7-3
TGTGCCAGCAGCTTGTTCGGGACAGTCAATGAGCAGTTCTTC
CASSLFGTVNEQFF
>TRBD1|TRBJ1-2|.|TRBV27
TGTGCCAGCAGTTTACTAACCCGACAGGGAGCTAACTATGGCTACACCTTC
CASSLLTRQGANYGYTF
>TRBD2|TRBJ2-3|.|TRBV7-2
TGTGCCAGCAGCTTAGTGGGGGGGAAGGGAAGAAAAGATACGCAGTATTTT
CASSLVGGKGRKDTQYF
>TRBD2|TRBJ2-2|.|TRBV7-2
TGTGCCAGCGGCAGAGGGAGCACTAGCGAGTTGGAGCTGTTTTTT
CASGRGSTSELELFF
>.|TRBJ1-3|.|TRBV6-1
TGTGCCAGCAGTGTTCGACAGTTACTCTCTGGAAACACCATATATTTT
CASSVRQLLSGNTIYF
>.|TRBJ1-3|.|TRBV18
TGTGCCAGCTCACCGGATGAAAGACGGGGAGGAAACACCATATATTTT
CASSPDERRGGNTIYF
>TRBD2|TRBJ2-3|.|TRBV4-1
TGCGCCAGCAGCCACCTGACTAGCGGGGGGACAGATACGCAGTATTTT
CASSHLTSGGTDTQYF
>.|TRBJ2-5|.|TRBV11-2
TGTGCCAGCAGCTTAGATCGTGGCCAAGAGACCCAGTACTTC
CASSLDRGQETQYF
>.|TRBJ2-3|few|TRBV5-1
TGCGCCAGCAGCTGGAGGCTTGGAGATACGCAGTATTTT
CASSWRLGDTQYF
>.|TRBJ2-1|.|TRBV30
TGTGCCTGGAGTCCGGCTAGCAGGTTGCGTGAGCAGTTCTTC
CAWSPASRLREQFF
>TRBD2|TRBJ2-7|.|TRBV5-1
TGCGCCAGCAGCTTGGTGGGCGGGAGGTACGAGCAGTACTTC
CASSLVGGRYEQYF
>.|TRBJ2-7|.|TRBV9
TGTGCCAGCAGCGTAGATTGGGGCTCCGAGCAGTACTTC
CASSVDWGSEQYF
>.|TRBJ2-2|.|TRBV14
TGTGCCAGCAGCGCAAGCCGTAGGGGCACCGGGGAGCTGTTTTTT
CASSASRRGTGELFF
>.|TRBJ2-3|.|TRBV4-1
TGCGCCAGCAGCCCGGCCCCTGGGGCCGCAGATACGCAGTATTTT
CASSPAPGAADTQYF
>.|TRBJ1-5|.|TRBV9
TGTGCCAGCAGCCCCCACTCCGCCGGCAATCAGCCCCAGCATTTT
CASSPHSAGNQPQHF
>.|TRBJ2-5|few|TRBV19
TGTGCCAGTAAACCCCAGGCGTGGGGGCAAGAGACCCAGTACTTC
CASKPQAWGQETQYF
>.|TRBJ1-2|once|TRBV6-1
TGTGCCAGCAAAGGGGCGGTATATGGCTACACCTTC
CASKGAVYGYTF
>.|TRBJ2-5|.|TRBV7-9
TGTGCCAGCAGCTTCCAAGGCAAGAGACCCCCCCAGTACTTC
CASSFQGKRPPQYF
>TRBD2|TRBJ2-7|few|TRBV7-2
TGTGCCAGCAGCCCAGGCCCAGGGACTAGCTCCTACGAGCAGTACTTC
CASSPGPGTSSYEQYF
>.|TRBJ2-5|.|TRBV27
TGTGCCAGCAGTTCCCTGGGCCGGGAGGAGACCCAGTACTTC
CASSSLGREETQYF
>.|TRBJ1-2|.|TRBV28
TGTGCCAGCAGTCGGACAGTCTGGGGCTATGGCTACACCTTC
CASSRTVWGYGYTF
>.|TRBJ1-2|.|TRBV5-4
TGTGCCAGCGGGGAAGCTAACTATGGCTACACCTTC
CASGEANYGYTF
>.|TRBJ1-2|.|TRBV19
TGTGCCAGTAGTCCCTCCGGGCAAGCGTATGGCTACACCTTC
CASSPSGQAYGYTF
>TRBD1|TRBJ1-2|.|TRBV28
TGTGCCAGCAGTTTGTCCGGGACAGGGGTTTACTATGGCTACACCTTC
CASSLSGTGVYYGYTF